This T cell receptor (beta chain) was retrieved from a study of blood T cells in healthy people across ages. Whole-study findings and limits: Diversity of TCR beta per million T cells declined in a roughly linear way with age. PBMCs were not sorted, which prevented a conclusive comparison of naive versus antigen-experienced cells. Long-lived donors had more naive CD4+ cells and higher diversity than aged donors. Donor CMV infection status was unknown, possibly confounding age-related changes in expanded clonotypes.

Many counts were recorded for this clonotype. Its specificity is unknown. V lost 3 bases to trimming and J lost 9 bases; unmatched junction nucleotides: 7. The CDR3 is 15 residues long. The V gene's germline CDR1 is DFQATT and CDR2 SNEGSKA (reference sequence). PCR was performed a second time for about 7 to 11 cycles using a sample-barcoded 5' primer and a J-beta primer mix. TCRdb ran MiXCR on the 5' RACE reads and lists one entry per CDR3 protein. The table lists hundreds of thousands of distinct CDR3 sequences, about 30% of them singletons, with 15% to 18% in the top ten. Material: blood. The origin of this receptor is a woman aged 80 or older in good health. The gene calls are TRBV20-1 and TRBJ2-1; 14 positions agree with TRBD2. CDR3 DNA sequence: TGCAGTGCTAGTGGACTAGCGGGGGGTGTAGCTGAGCAGTTCTTC. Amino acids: CSASGLAGGVAEQFF.